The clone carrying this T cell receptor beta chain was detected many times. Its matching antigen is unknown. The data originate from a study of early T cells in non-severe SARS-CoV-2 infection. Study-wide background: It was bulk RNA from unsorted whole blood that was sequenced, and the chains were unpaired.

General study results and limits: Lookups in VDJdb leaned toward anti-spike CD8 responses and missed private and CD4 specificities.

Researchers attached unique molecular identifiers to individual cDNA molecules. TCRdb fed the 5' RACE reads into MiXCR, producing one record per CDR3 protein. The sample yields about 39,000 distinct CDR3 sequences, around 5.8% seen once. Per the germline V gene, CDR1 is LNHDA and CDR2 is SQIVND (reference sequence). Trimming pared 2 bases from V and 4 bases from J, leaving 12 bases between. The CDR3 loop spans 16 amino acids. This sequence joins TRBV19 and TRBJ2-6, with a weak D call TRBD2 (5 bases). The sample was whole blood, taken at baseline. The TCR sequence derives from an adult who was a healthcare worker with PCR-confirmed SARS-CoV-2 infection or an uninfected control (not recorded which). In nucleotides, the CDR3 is TGTGCCAGTAGTATACTGAGGAGGACCGGGGCCAACGTCCTGACTTTC. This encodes CASSILRRTGANVLTF. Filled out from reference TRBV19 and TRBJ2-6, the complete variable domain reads DGGITQSPKYLFRKEGQNVTLSCEQNLNHDAMYWYRQDPGQGLRLIYYSQIVNDFQKGDIAEGYSVSREKKESFPLTVTSAQKNPTAFYLCASSILRRTGANVLTFGAGSRLTVL.